Presented here are 29 T cell receptor beta chains from one specimen sequenced in a study of cytomegalovirus exposure and HLA in healthy donors. It was with 60 Vbeta and 13 Jbeta primers that the PCR ran. Measured with immunoSEQ multiplex PCR; TCRdb has only the in-frame clones, and not every one. Seen in this sample are about 200,000 clones; the ten most common clones hold 0.9% to 1.4%. The sample consisted of PBMCs. The receptor source for this set is a girl aged 2-10 years in good health and CMV-seropositive.

The V call is TRBV29-1, the J call TRBJ2-7; 9 bases align to TRBD2. The trim removed 4 bases at V and 1 base at J, leaving 2 bases unmatched. From germline, CDR1 is SQVTM and CDR2 ANQGSEA. The CDR3 sequence is 13 residues long. The CDR3 nucleotides read TGCAGCGTTGCTAGCGGGGATTCCTACGAGCAGTACTTC. Translated: CSVASGDSYEQYF.

V usage is TRBV19 and J usage is TRBJ1-4, with D unresolved. Per germline, CDR1 LNHDA and CDR2 SQIVND (reference sequence). CDR3 length equals 13 residues. The V and J ends lost 6 bases and 8 bases respectively, with 13 bases between them. CDR3 coding DNA: TGTGCCAGTAGATCAGGAGGAGGAGAAAAACTGTTTTTT. Protein: CASRSGGGEKLFF. Based on the CDR3 plus reference TRBV19 and TRBJ1-4, the full variable domain is DGGITQSPKYLFRKEGQNVTLSCEQNLNHDAMYWYRQDPGQGLRLIYYSQIVNDFQKGDIAEGYSVSREKKESFPLTVTSAQKNPTAFYLCASRSGGGEKLFFGSGTQLSVL.

The chain couples TRBV5-1 to TRBJ1-1, with 7 positions matching TRBD1. The CDR3 runs 14 residues. V was clipped by 4 bases and J by 4 bases; unmatched bases: 7. CDR1 and CDR2 (germline): SGHRS, YFSETQ. The CDR3 nucleotides are TGCGCCAGCAGCCCCTCGACAGGGAGCACTGAAGCTTTCTTT. Its protein product is CASSPSTGSTEAFF. Full variable domain (remainder filled in from reference TRBV5-1 and TRBJ1-1): KAGVTQTPRYLIKTRGQQVTLSCSPISGHRSVSWYQQTPGQGLQFLFEYFSETQRNKGNFPGRFSGRQFSNSRSEMNVSTLELGDSALYLCASSPSTGSTEAFFGQGTRLTVV.

Turning to this clone: This sample also contains other DNA sequences that code for the same CDR3. The V call is TRBV5-6, the J call TRBJ1-1; no definite D call. V was shortened by 0 bases and J by 4 bases, with 4 bases between the two germline ends. The CDR3 runs 12 residues. Germline CDR1 SGHDT, CDR2 YYEEEE. CDR3 sequence (DNA): TGTGCCAGCAGCTTGGGGAGCACTGAAGCTTTCTTT. Its protein product is CASSLGSTEAFF. The variable domain in full, with the rest retrieved from reference TRBV5-6 and TRBJ1-1, is DAGVTQSPTHLIKTRGQQVTLRCSPKSGHDTVSWYQQALGQGPQFIFQYYEEEERQRGNFPDRFSGHQFPNYSSELNVNALLLGDSALYLCASSLGSTEAFFGQGTRLTVV.

This chain uses TRBV30 with TRBJ1-3, with D possibly being TRBD1 (5 bases). This CDR3 has 13 amino acids. Trimming took 5 bases from V and 0 from J, leaving 8 bases between them. The V gene's germline CDR1 is GTSNPN and CDR2 SVGIG (reference sequence). DNA for the CDR3: TGTGCCTGGGGGGGGACCTCTGGAAACACCATATATTTT. Encoded protein: CAWGGTSGNTIYF. The full variable domain, with the rest looked up from reference TRBV30 and TRBJ1-3, is SQTIHQWPATLVQPVGSPLSLECTVEGTSNPNLYWYRQAAGRGLQLLFYSVGIGQISSEVPQNLSASRPQDRQFILSSKKLLLSDSGFYLCAWGGTSGNTIYFGEGSWLTVV.

The V gene is TRBV27, the J gene TRBJ2-1; 8 bases line up with TRBD2. Trimming at V came to 5 bases and at J to 5 bases, leaving 8 bases not matched to a gene. The length of the CDR3 is 15 residues. The germline V gene has CDR1 MNHEY and CDR2 SMNVEV (reference sequence). Written as DNA, the CDR3 is TGTGCCAGCAGTACTTTAGCGGGACCCAACAATGAGCAGTTCTTC. It specifies CASSTLAGPNNEQFF.

The gene calls are TRBV5-5 and TRBJ1-3, with 8 bases lining up with TRBD1. From germline, CDR1 is SGHKS and CDR2 YYEKEE (reference sequence). The CDR3 spans 16 residues. The J segment lost 0 bases and the V segment lost 5 bases, leaving 7 bases of the junction unmatched. The CDR3: CASSLGQGFSGNTIYF. In DNA, the CDR3 is TGTGCCAGCAGTCTCGGACAGGGTTTCTCTGGAAACACCATATATTTT.

The genes are TRBV27 and TRBJ2-1, with 9 positions matching TRBD2. The germline gives CDR1 MNHEY, CDR2 SMNVEV (reference sequence). V dropped 2 bases and J dropped 4; count of bases not matched to a gene: 6. The CDR3 totals 16 residues. The chain's CDR3 is CASSLRASGKYNEQFF. CDR3 sequence (DNA): TGTGCCAGCAGTTTACGGGCTAGCGGGAAGTACAATGAGCAGTTCTTC.

The chain joins TRBV19 to TRBJ1-1; 10 bases map to TRBD1. The length of the CDR3 is 14 residues. J gave up 10 bases and V 3 bases, and 8 bases lay outside the gene matches. Germline V gene data show CDR1 as LNHDA and CDR2 as SQIVND (reference sequence). The DNA of the CDR3 is TGTGCCAGTAGTATCCGGGACAGGGGTGTCGGAGCTTTCTTT. Protein product: CASSIRDRGVGAFF.

The V gene is TRBV2, the J gene TRBJ1-6; D remains unclear. V lost 0 bases and J lost 12, with 12 bases in between. The CDR3 runs 14 residues. Germline CDR1 and CDR2: SNHLY and FYNNEI. This CDR3 reads CASSEAGQPGPLHF. The CDR3 DNA is TGTGCCAGCAGTGAAGCGGGCCAACCCGGACCCCTCCACTTT.

The rearrangement links TRBV5-4 to TRBJ2-2; 9 nucleotides line up with TRBD1. The V gene's germline CDR1 is SGHNT and CDR2 YYREEE (reference sequence). The CDR3 totals 16 residues. Trimming at V came to 5 bases and at J to 6 bases, leaving 11 bases not matched to a gene. In nucleotides, the CDR3 is TGTGCCAGCAGGATTCCGGGACAGGGTCCCGCCGGGGAGCTGTTTTTT. It encodes CASRIPGQGPAGELFF.

The rearrangement uses TRBV11-2 and TRBJ1-1; D ambiguous. From germline, CDR1 is SGHAT and CDR2 FQNNGV. Trimming took off 11 bases at V and 0 bases at J, with 7 bases between the two ends. This CDR3 is built from 11 residues. The CDR3 region is CAVTVNTEAFF. As DNA, the CDR3 is TGTGCCGTTACGGTGAACACTGAAGCTTTCTTT.

The chain has TRBV7-9 and TRBJ2-1, with 8 nucleotides matching TRBD2. The V gene's germline CDR1 is SEHNR and CDR2 FQNEAQ (reference sequence). The CDR3 sequence is 15 residues long. The V gene end was trimmed by 2 bases and the J gene end by 3 bases; junction bases not matched to a gene: 3. The CDR3 region has the DNA TGTGCCAGCAGCTTAACGGGAGGGAACTACAATGAGCAGTTCTTC. Protein: CASSLTGGNYNEQFF.

This chain uses TRBV4-2 with TRBJ1-4; D is ambiguous. CDR3 length: 16 residues. Looked up from germline, CDR1 is LGHNA and CDR2 is YNFKEQ. Trimming cost V 0 bases and J 3 bases, with 11 bases left between them. CDR3 in DNA: TGTGCCAGCAGCCAAGAACAGACCGCCGCTAATGAAAAACTGTTTTTT. Translation: CASSQEQTAANEKLFF.

The chain carries TRBV29-1 and TRBJ2-3; the D gene is possibly TRBD1 (6 bases). Germline assignment: CDR1 SQVTM and CDR2 ANQGSEA. Between the trimmed V and J ends, which lost 4 bases and 2 bases, there was a span of 16 bases. The CDR3 runs to 15 residues. The DNA of the CDR3 is TGCAGCGTTGCCCGGCCGACAGGCCTCACAGATACGCAGTATTTT. As protein: CSVARPTGLTDTQYF.

The chain carries TRBV27 and TRBJ2-1; tentatively, D is TRBD1 (6 bases). CDR3 size: 12 residues. Trimming removed 6 bases from V and 3 bases from J, with 6 bases in between. Germline loops: CDR1 MNHEY, CDR2 SMNVEV (reference sequence). CDR3 sequence reads: CASRGGYNEQFF. In DNA, the CDR3 is TGTGCCAGCAGAGGGGGCTACAATGAGCAGTTCTTC.

The V call is TRBV7-2, the J call TRBJ2-1; 13 bases are shared with TRBD2. Germline lookup yields CDR1 SGHTA and CDR2 FQGNSA. This CDR3 region has 18 residues. The V and J ends lost 2 bases and 6 bases, in that order; junction bases with no gene match: 10. The CDR3 sequence is CASSLKLRTSGSGNEQFF. The DNA for the CDR3 is TGTGCCAGCAGCTTAAAACTTAGGACTAGCGGGAGTGGCAATGAGCAGTTCTTC.

The gene calls are TRBV7-9 and TRBJ2-6; TRBD1 aligns across 7 bases. Trimming cost V 4 bases and J 9 bases; bases outside gene matches: 18. CDR1 SEHNR and CDR2 FQNEAQ come from the germline V gene (reference sequence). This CDR3 has 18 residues. The CDR3 coding sequence is TGTGCCAGCAGCTCAACTCTGGGAAACAGGGGCGACTACAACGTCCTGACTTTC. Translation: CASSSTLGNRGDYNVLTF.

The chain joins TRBV5-4 to TRBJ1-1; 10 bases are a match to TRBD1. CDR1 is SGHNT and CDR2 is YYREEE in the germline V gene (reference sequence). The CDR3 has 17 amino acids. The trim removed 4 bases at V and 1 base at J, leaving 10 bases unmatched. The CDR3 DNA reads TGTGCCAGCAGCGGGGCCCGACAGGGGGCGCGGAACACTGAAGCTTTCTTT. This translates into CASSGARQGARNTEAFF.

The rearrangement joins TRBV27 to TRBJ2-4; tentatively, D is TRBD2 (6 bases). Germline V gene sequence: CDR1 MNHEY, CDR2 SMNVEV (reference sequence). V was shortened by 3 bases and J by 8 bases, with 14 bases between the two germline ends. The CDR3 length is 14 residues. The CDR3 bases are TGTGCCAGCAGTTTGAATGTAGGAGGGCACATTCAGTACTTC. It codes for CASSLNVGGHIQYF.

The J gene is TRBJ2-1, the V gene TRBV6-1; 8 bases agree with TRBD2. CDR1 is MNHNS and CDR2 is SASEGT in the germline V gene. The ends lost 6 bases at V and 6 bases at J; junction bases unmatched: 10. The CDR3 runs 15 residues. The CDR3 is CASRKQRESLNEQFF. The DNA of the CDR3 is TGTGCCAGCAGAAAACAGCGGGAGTCACTCAATGAGCAGTTCTTC.

The CDR3 loop reads CASGSTGYPDQPQHF. Here the CDR3 DNA reads TGTGCCAGCGGGTCGACAGGGTATCCCGATCAGCCCCAGCATTTT. This chain links TRBV28 with TRBJ1-5, with 7 bases identical to TRBD1. CDR3 length: 15 amino acids. The junction had 12 bases not matched to a gene; V was cut back by 8 bases and J by 5 bases. CDR1 and CDR2 from the germline V gene are MDHEN and SYDVKM.

This chain links TRBV10-3 with TRBJ2-7; 8 bases fit TRBD2. Germline values: CDR1 ENHRY, CDR2 SYGVKD. The CDR3 is 17 residues long. V lost 4 bases, J lost 0 bases, and 11 bases stayed unmatched. The CDR3 reads CAISVQLLAVSSYEQYF. The CDR3 nucleotides are TGTGCCATCAGTGTACAGTTACTAGCGGTGAGCTCCTACGAGCAGTACTTC.

The chain links TRBV18 to TRBJ1-5, with TRBD1 matching over 7 bases. V lost 4 bases, J lost 9 bases, and 9 bases stayed unmatched. This CDR3 contains 14 residues. The germline V gene encodes CDR1 KGHSH and CDR2 LQKENI. The CDR3 sequence: CASSRQGSLLPQHF. The CDR3 coding sequence is TGTGCCAGCTCACGACAGGGATCACTCTTGCCCCAGCATTTT.

The chain uses TRBV28 and TRBJ1-2; TRBD1 agrees at 10 bases. CDR3 size: 14 residues. Losses at the gene ends were 5 bases for V and 8 bases for J; bases not matched to a gene: 8. Germline CDR1 reads MDHEN; CDR2 reads SYDVKM. CDR3 region: CASSPPGQGHGYTF. Here the CDR3 DNA reads TGTGCCAGCAGTCCCCCGGGACAGGGGCACGGCTACACCTTC.

The CDR3 DNA reads TGCGCCAGCAGCTTGGTGCCCCCGCTAGCGGGAGGCCACACCGGGGAGCTGTTTTTT. It encodes CASSLVPPLAGGHTGELFF. The J gene is TRBJ2-2, the V gene TRBV5-1, with TRBD2 identical over 11 bases. Trimming took 0 bases from V and 3 from J; bases not matched to a gene: 10. This CDR3 comprises 19 residues. Germline V gene sequence: CDR1 SGHRS, CDR2 YFSETQ.

The rearrangement links TRBV7-9 to TRBJ1-1; D remains ambiguous. The V and J ends lost 0 bases and 5 bases respectively, with 4 bases between them. The CDR3 length is 12 residues. Germline loops: CDR1 SEHNR, CDR2 FQNEAQ (reference sequence). As DNA, the CDR3 is TGTGCCAGCAGCTTAGCCGGGACTGAAGCTTTCTTT. It yields the protein CASSLAGTEAFF.

The rearrangement uses TRBV5-1 and TRBJ2-5; 10 bases are a match to TRBD1. Trimming cost V 4 bases and J 5 bases; bases outside gene matches: 5. The CDR3 is made up of 14 amino acids. CDR1 is SGHRS and CDR2 is YFSETQ in the germline V gene. The CDR3 region is CASSPRTGGETQYF. The DNA of the CDR3 is TGCGCCAGCAGCCCTCGGACAGGGGGGGAGACCCAGTACTTC. Variable domain in full (rest from reference TRBV5-1 and TRBJ2-5): KAGVTQTPRYLIKTRGQQVTLSCSPISGHRSVSWYQQTPGQGLQFLFEYFSETQRNKGNFPGRFSGRQFSNSRSEMNVSTLELGDSALYLCASSPRTGGETQYFGPGTRLLVL.

The CDR3 nucleotides read TGTGCCAGCAGCGCGAAGACAGGGGTGGGTGGAAACACCATATATTTT. Amino acid sequence: CASSAKTGVGGNTIYF. The rearrangement joins TRBV9 to TRBJ1-3; 8 nucleotides align to TRBD1. Germline CDR1 and CDR2: SGDLS and YYNGEE. With V trimmed by 3 bases and J by 3 bases, 8 bases remained unmatched. CDR3 length: 16 residues.